These 15 T cell receptor beta chains originate from one sample sequenced in a study of response to subunit inactivated influenza vaccine. TCRdb used MiXCR to reprocess the RT-PCR reads, holding one entry per CDR3 protein. The sample lists around 790,000 distinct CDR3 sequences, 21% occurring once. The material was PBMCs from blood, obtained approximately 5 days after vaccination. These receptors came from a man aged 45-60 years who received an inactivated influenza vaccine.

V and J are TRBV11-2 and TRBJ2-1; 14 bases match TRBD2. J was trimmed by 8 bases and V by 3 bases; bases with no gene match: 3. Looked up from germline, CDR1 is SGHAT and CDR2 is FQNNGV. The CDR3 contains 15 residues. CDR3 amino acids: CASSFGTSGGHEQFF. CDR3 DNA sequence: TGTGCCAGCAGCTTCGGGACTAGCGGGGGTCATGAGCAGTTCTTC.

This clonotype was detected many times. The chain links TRBV6-5 to TRBJ1-6, with D perhaps matching TRBD1 (6 bases). The CDR3 loop spans 17 amino acids. Trimming took 0 bases from V and 4 from J, leaving 13 bases between them. Germline CDR1 and CDR2: MNHEY and SVGAGI. The CDR3 region is CASSYSISGTYNSPLHF. The CDR3 DNA reads as TGTGCCAGCAGTTACTCGATTTCCGGGACATATAATTCACCCCTCCACTTT.

This clonotype was picked up a small number of times. This chain connects TRBV5-1 to TRBJ1-4; D uncertain. The V end was cut by 4 bases, the J end by 0 bases, with 25 bases between. Germline CDR1 SGHRS, CDR2 YFSETQ. This CDR3 is built from 20 residues. CDR3 bases: TGCGCCAGCAGCCCTACCCCGTCGTCGAAGCTTACTGCAACTAATGAAAAACTGTTTTTT. It encodes CASSPTPSSKLTATNEKLFF.

The chain carries TRBV4-2 and TRBJ2-3, with TRBD2 matching over 9 bases. The V gene's germline CDR1 is LGHNA and CDR2 YNFKEQ. This CDR3 region has 16 residues. The ends lost 0 bases at V and 7 bases at J; junction bases unmatched: 8. In DNA form, the CDR3 reads TGTGCCAGCAGCCAAGATCGCGGGGGGGGGCTGAATACGCAGTATTTT. Amino acid sequence: CASSQDRGGGLNTQYF.

V usage is TRBV20-1 and J usage is TRBJ2-3; the match to TRBD2 covers 12 bases. CDR3 length equals 15 residues. Germline CDR1 reads DFQATT; CDR2 reads SNEGSKA (reference sequence). After removal of 4 bases from V and 5 bases from J, the junction contained 7 bases not matched to a gene. CDR3 protein: CSAKTGTSGQDTQYF. In DNA form, the CDR3 reads TGCAGTGCTAAAACCGGGACTAGCGGGCAAGATACGCAGTATTTT.

This chain uses TRBV12-3 or TRBV12-4 with TRBJ2-3, with TRBD2 as a possible D gene (6 bases). The CDR3 is 16 amino acids. V was trimmed by 3 bases and J by 2 bases, leaving 15 bases between them. The CDR3: CASSLNSPGVTDTQYF. Here the CDR3 DNA reads TGTGCCAGCAGTTTGAATTCGCCGGGAGTCACAGATACGCAGTATTTT.

The chain employs TRBV5-1 and TRBJ2-5; 9 bases align to TRBD1. Looked up from germline, CDR1 is SGHRS and CDR2 is YFSETQ. CDR3 length: 15 amino acids. The ends lost 3 bases at V and 1 base at J; junction bases unmatched: 4. The CDR3 spells CASSSAGQGQETQYF. The CDR3 DNA reads TGCGCCAGCAGCTCCGCGGGACAGGGCCAAGAGACCCAGTACTTC. Complete variable domain (other parts from reference TRBV5-1 and TRBJ2-5): KAGVTQTPRYLIKTRGQQVTLSCSPISGHRSVSWYQQTPGQGLQFLFEYFSETQRNKGNFPGRFSGRQFSNSRSEMNVSTLELGDSALYLCASSSAGQGQETQYFGPGTRLLVL.

The DNA for the CDR3 is TGCAGTGCCTCGGACCCTCGACGCACAGATACGCAGTATTTT. It translates to CSASDPRRTDTQYF. The chain combines TRBV20-1 with TRBJ2-3; D is unclear. CDR3 length: 14 residues. Germline V CDR1 and CDR2: DFQATT, SNEGSKA (reference sequence). Trimming shortened V by 6 bases and J by 1 base, and 14 bases separated the two germline ends.

This clonotype has a handful of counts. The chain links TRBV12-3 or TRBV12-4 to TRBJ2-1, with 9 bases matching TRBD2. The CDR3 runs to 15 residues. With 2 bases clipped from V and 7 bases from J, the junction kept 6 bases outside the gene matches. CDR3 region: CASSLKAGGQNEQFF. In nucleotides, the CDR3 is TGTGCCAGCAGTTTAAAAGCGGGGGGACAGAATGAGCAGTTCTTC.

The chain links TRBV10-3 to TRBJ2-4; D is unresolved. V lost 8 bases and J lost 3, with 5 bases in between. The CDR3 is made up of 11 amino acids. Germline V lookup: CDR1 ENHRY, CDR2 SYGVKD. CDR3 bases: TGTGCCATCGGAGACAAAAACATTCAGTACTTC. Translation: CAIGDKNIQYF.

This clonotype showed up many times. The chain uses TRBV6-6 and TRBJ2-2; tentative D call: TRBD2 (5 bases). The germline V gene has CDR1 MNHNY and CDR2 SVGAGI (reference sequence). The CDR3 is 12 residues long. Trimming pared 6 bases from V and 6 bases from J, leaving 8 bases between. The CDR3 spells CASSVGAGELFF. Written as DNA, the CDR3 is TGTGCCAGCAGCGTCGGGGCCGGGGAGCTGTTTTTT.

The table lists this clonotype with a count of one. V and J are TRBV28 and TRBJ2-7; D could derive from TRBD1 or TRBD2 (5 bases each). The CDR3 has 17 residues. The V end was cut by 6 bases, the J end by 4 bases, with 25 bases between. CDR1 and CDR2 (germline): MDHEN, SYDVKM. The CDR3 DNA is TGTGCCAGCAGCTATACTATCGGCCGGGACCGTCTTTACGAGCAGTACTTC. Protein sequence: CASSYTIGRDRLYEQYF.

This clonotype appeared a few times. The chain employs TRBV27 and TRBJ2-7; a weak D match, TRBD2 (5 bases). Germline V gives CDR1 MNHEY, CDR2 SMNVEV (reference sequence). Deletions cut 8 bases from V and 3 bases from J, with 14 bases between. CDR3 length: 13 amino acids. The CDR3 DNA is TGTGCCAGCGAAGGGTCTGGGAGCTACGAGCAGTACTTC. This codes for CASEGSGSYEQYF.

This clonotype was seen more than once but under ten times. The gene calls are TRBV11-2 and TRBJ2-5; weak D call: TRBD1 (6 bases). This CDR3 spans 15 amino acids. Germline lookup yields CDR1 SGHAT and CDR2 FQNNGV. Trimming pared 3 bases from V and 0 bases from J, leaving 11 bases between. CDR3 protein: CASSLGTHNQETQYF. The CDR3 DNA reads TGTGCCAGCAGCTTGGGGACACATAACCAAGAGACCCAGTACTTC.

The chain employs TRBV20-1 and TRBJ2-5, with 7 bases lining up with TRBD1. Trimming at V came to 3 bases and at J to 8 bases, leaving 6 bases not matched to a gene. CDR3 length equals 12 residues. In germline, CDR1 is DFQATT, CDR2 SNEGSKA (reference sequence). CDR3 in amino acids: CSASINRGTQYF. The CDR3, as DNA: TGCAGTGCTAGTATTAACAGGGGAACCCAGTACTTC.